The clone carrying this T cell receptor (beta chain) has a handful of counts. The germline CDR1 and CDR2 sequences are SGHRS and YFSETQ. The CDR3 is made up of 17 amino acids. The V and J ends lost 3 bases and 6 bases, in that order; junction bases with no gene match: 10. The data were taken from a study of blood T cell repertoires in COVID-19. The repertoire was sequenced with immunoSEQ multiplex PCR; TCRdb's copy has only in-frame clones and lacks some. The sample includes some 220,000 clones, 83% seen only once; the top ten take around 5.9%. This chain links TRBV5-1 with TRBJ1-6, with 9 bases identical to TRBD1. Sequenced: peripheral blood. This clonotype was sampled from a human donor in a cohort sampled during active COVID-19. CDR3 protein: CASSSYTGGGSNSPLHF. CDR3 nucleotides: TGCGCCAGCAGCTCATATACAGGGGGCGGGAGTAATTCACCCCTCCACTTT. Drawing the rest from reference TRBV5-1 and TRBJ1-6, the complete variable domain is KAGVTQTPRYLIKTRGQQVTLSCSPISGHRSVSWYQQTPGQGLQFLFEYFSETQRNKGNFPGRFSGRQFSNSRSEMNVSTLELGDSALYLCASSSYTGGGSNSPLHFGNGTRLTVT.